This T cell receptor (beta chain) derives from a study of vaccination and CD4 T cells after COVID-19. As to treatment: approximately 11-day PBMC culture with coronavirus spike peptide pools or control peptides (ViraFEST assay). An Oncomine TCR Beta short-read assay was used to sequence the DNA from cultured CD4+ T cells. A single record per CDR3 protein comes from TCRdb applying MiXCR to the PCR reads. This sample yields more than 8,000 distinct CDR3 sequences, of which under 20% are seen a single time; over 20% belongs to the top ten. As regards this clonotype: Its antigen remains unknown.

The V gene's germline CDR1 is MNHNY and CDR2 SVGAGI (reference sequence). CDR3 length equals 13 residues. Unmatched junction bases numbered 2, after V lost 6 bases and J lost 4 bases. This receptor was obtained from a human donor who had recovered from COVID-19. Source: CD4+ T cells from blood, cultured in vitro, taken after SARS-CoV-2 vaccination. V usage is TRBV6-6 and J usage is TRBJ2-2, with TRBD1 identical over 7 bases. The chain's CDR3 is CASRTGFTGELFF. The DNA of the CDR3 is TGTGCCAGCAGGACAGGGTTCACCGGGGAGCTGTTTTTT.